This TCR beta chain stems from a study of T-cell reconstitution after alpha-beta-depleted transplantation in children. Points from the study as a whole: Newly produced T cells mostly accounted for T-cell counts and diversity one year post-transplant.

CDR3 length: 15 amino acids. V was pared by 2 bases and J by 4 bases, with 14 bases between. Germline CDR1 and CDR2: MNHEY and SVGAGI. Only a few counts were recorded for this clonotype. Its antigen is not known. The TCRbeta library incorporated unique molecular identifiers. TCRdb re-analysed the PCR reads in MiXCR, keeping a single row per CDR3 protein. The table records about 460,000 distinct CDR3 sequences, around 10% of them present only once. The V gene is TRBV6-5, the J gene TRBJ1-1; tentative D call: TRBD1 (5 bases). The receptor's source is a female patient aged 2 to 10 who had a stem cell transplant for aplastic anemia, so the T cells may come from the graft donor. The sequenced sample was PBMCs, mostly from graft donor cells, obtained 180 days after TCRalphabeta/CD19-depleted stem cell transplant. The CDR3 protein is CASSYTGVGSTEAFF. CDR3 in DNA: TGTGCCAGCAGTTACACGGGGGTTGGGAGCACTGAAGCTTTCTTT.